The 4 T cell receptor beta chains reported below all come from one sample, sequenced in a study of human T cells and chemical hapten exposure. The time point was: pre-sensitization, week 0. Treatment in this sample: therapeutic diphenylcyclopropenone sensitization with weekly scalp DPC. A single record per CDR3 protein comes from TCRdb applying MiXCR to the RACE reads. This sample yields 80,000 to 95,000 distinct CDR3 sequences, of which around 10% are seen a single time; around 4% belongs to the top ten. The sample in question was whole blood, obtained in connection with sensitization to the hapten diphenylcyclopropenone (DPC). The origin of the receptors is a woman aged 40 to 50 with alopecia areata. Some clones in this sample may be carry-over from other donors' samples.

This clonotype was detected only a few times. The chain is built from TRBV6-6 and TRBJ2-7; D gene unclear. The germline V gene has CDR1 MNHNY and CDR2 SVGAGI (reference sequence). Trimming stripped 4 bases from V and 5 bases from J, with 12 bases between. The CDR3 length is 13 residues. CDR3 bases: TGTGCCAGCAGTTTCTCCGGGCGAGACGAGCAGTACTTC. This encodes CASSFSGRDEQYF.

This clonotype came up many times. This chain uses TRBV10-3 with TRBJ2-3; TRBD2 might be the D (7 bases). The CDR3 contains 15 residues. CDR1 is ENHRY and CDR2 is SYGVKD in the germline V gene. The ends were cut back, 10 bases at V and 3 bases at J, with 20 bases in the middle. CDR3 in amino acids: CATQGGGSGTDTQYF. The CDR3 DNA sequence: TGTGCCACGCAAGGCGGGGGCTCTGGGACAGATACGCAGTATTTT.

The chain combines TRBV5-5 with TRBJ2-3; D is perhaps TRBD2 (6 bases). CDR1 is SGHKS, CDR2 YYEKEE, per germline (reference sequence). The V and J ends lost 3 bases and 0 bases respectively, with 11 bases between them. The CDR3 extends over 15 amino acids. CDR3 sequence (DNA): TGTGCCAGCAGCTCGGACGGGACTAGCACAGATACGCAGTATTTT. It yields the protein CASSSDGTSTDTQYF. The full variable domain, its missing parts supplied by reference TRBV5-5 and TRBJ2-3, is DAGVTQSPTHLIKTRGQQVTLRCSPISGHKSVSWYQQVLGQGPQFIFQYYEKEERGRGNFPDRFSARQFPNYSSELNVNALLLGDSALYLCASSSDGTSTDTQYFGPGTRLTVL.

At least ten counts were recorded for this clonotype. V gene TRBV6-2 or TRBV6-3 combines with J gene TRBJ1-1; D unresolved. The CDR3 extends over 13 amino acids. The germline CDR1 and CDR2 sequences are MNHEY and SVGEGT. V was pared by 2 bases and J by 8 bases, with 12 bases between. The CDR3, as DNA: TGTGCCAGCAGTTACCTGGCCTTAAGCGAAGCTTTCTTT. Its protein product is CASSYLALSEAFF.